A single sample gave rise to the 5 T cell receptor beta chains below, sequenced in a study of blood T cell repertoires in COVID-19. Sequencing used immunoSEQ multiplex PCR; TCRdb keeps in-frame clones, though not all of them. The top ten clones hold 26% of a sample with 65,000 to 90,000 clones, 70% to 80% of them seen once. Sequences were obtained from peripheral blood. These receptor sequences come from a man aged 55 to 70 with active or convalescent COVID-19.

This clone appeared many times. The V call is TRBV5-1, the J call TRBJ1-4; TRBD1 matches 11 bases. V was pared by 4 bases and J by 2 bases, with 7 bases of the junction left unmatched. CDR3 length: 17 amino acids. Germline CDR1 and CDR2: SGHRS and YFSETQ. Here the CDR3 reads CASSQGTGGPTNEKLFF. CDR3 nucleotides: TGCGCCAGCAGCCAAGGGACAGGGGGACCCACTAATGAAAAACTGTTTTTT.

The CDR3 is CATSDATGTEAFF. CDR3 bases: TGTGCCACCAGTGACGCTACAGGTACTGAAGCTTTCTTT. This chain connects TRBV24-1 to TRBJ1-1, with TRBD1 as a possible D gene (5 bases). Trimming removed 4 bases at V and 5 bases at J, with 10 bases between. There are 13 residues in the CDR3. Germline V lookup: CDR1 KGHDR, CDR2 SFDVKD.

The CDR3 DNA is TGTGCCACCAAGACTCCTAACTATGGCTACACCTTC. Protein: CATKTPNYGYTF. The chain has TRBV25-1 and TRBJ1-2; unclear D gene. The germline CDR1 and CDR2 sequences are MGHDK and SYGVNS. Trimming removed 10 bases from V and 0 bases from J, with 9 bases in between. The CDR3 length is 12 residues.

The rearrangement links TRBV5-4 to TRBJ1-4; D unclear. CDR3 length: 13 residues. Trimming took off 2 bases at V and 5 bases at J, with 7 bases between the two ends. Germline V gene sequence: CDR1 SGHNT, CDR2 YYREEE (reference sequence). The DNA for the CDR3 is TGTGCCAGCAGCTTTGAGGGAAATGAAAAACTGTTTTTT. It specifies CASSFEGNEKLFF.

The J gene is TRBJ2-1, the V gene TRBV19, with 16 bases aligning to TRBD2. J was trimmed by 5 bases and V by 6 bases; bases with no gene match: 4. The CDR3 spans 16 residues. Germline CDR1 and CDR2: LNHDA and SQIVND (reference sequence). The CDR3 nucleotides are TGTGCCAGTAGAGGGACTAGCGGGGGGGCCGACAATGAGCAGTTCTTC. This codes for CASRGTSGGADNEQFF.